This T cell receptor beta chain was retrieved from a study of pediatric ulcerative colitis. Produced via immunoSEQ multiplex PCR; TCRdb's table is partial and in-frame only. This table has under 5,500 clones, about nine tenths appearing once. Germline lookup yields CDR1 SGDLS and CDR2 YYNGEE. This CDR3 contains 17 residues. With 0 bases clipped from V and 6 bases from J, the junction kept 12 bases outside the gene matches. Sequenced material: blood. This sequence originates from a boy between 5 and 17 years old with mild ulcerative colitis. The J gene is TRBJ2-7, the V gene TRBV9; 10 bases line up with TRBD1. CDR3 region: CASSVGVEGTGDGEQYF. The CDR3 coding sequence is TGTGCCAGCAGCGTAGGCGTGGAGGGGACAGGGGATGGCGAGCAGTACTTC.